The sequence of this T cell receptor beta chain was determined in a study of blood T cell repertoires in COVID-19. In the study overall: COVID-19 samples from acute and convalescent phases originated in the United States, Italy and Spain.

The protocol was immunoSEQ multiplex PCR, while the TCRdb copy is restricted to in-frame clones and leaves out a portion. The sample includes 30,000 to 40,000 clones, roughly 90% of them seen just once. V lost 0 bases, J lost 4 bases, and 21 bases lay in between. CDR3 size: 18 residues. Germline V gene lookup returns CDR1 SGHAT and CDR2 FQNNGV. Input material: peripheral blood. The J gene is TRBJ2-5, the V gene TRBV11-2; D perhaps matches TRBD2 (6 bases). The clonotype was recovered from a human donor with active COVID-19. The donor label of this sample is uncertain. Written as DNA, the CDR3 is TGTGCCAGCAGCTTAGATGGGGTTTCATGGGGGGACGGAGAGACCCAGTACTTC. Residues: CASSLDGVSWGDGETQYF. Looking up the rest from reference TRBV11-2 and TRBJ2-5 gives the full variable domain: EAGVAQSPRYKIIEKRQSVAFWCNPISGHATLYWYQQILGQGPKLLIQFQNNGVVDDSQLPKDRFSAERLKGVDSTLKIQPAKLEDSAVYLCASSLDGVSWGDGETQYFGPGTRLLVL.